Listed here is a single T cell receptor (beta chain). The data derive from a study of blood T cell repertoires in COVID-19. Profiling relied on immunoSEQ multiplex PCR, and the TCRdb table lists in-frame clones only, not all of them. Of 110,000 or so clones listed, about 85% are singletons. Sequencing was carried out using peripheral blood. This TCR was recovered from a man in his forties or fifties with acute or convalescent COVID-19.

The CDR3 loop is CASSLEVGATGELFF. The CDR3 nucleotides are TGTGCCAGCAGCTTGGAAGTGGGGGCAACCGGGGAGCTGTTTTTT. The rearrangement joins TRBV5-4 to TRBJ2-2; the D gene is possibly TRBD1 (6 bases). Germline-derived CDR1 and CDR2 are SGHNT and YYREEE (reference sequence). CDR3 length: 15 amino acids. Trimming stripped 0 bases from V and 5 bases from J, with 11 bases between.